This T cell receptor (beta chain) originates from a study of shared clonotypes between healthy human individuals. Broader study findings: For naive CD4 cells, 4.5% to 6.5% of clonotypes were shared across four donors. Memory subsets generally showed lower estimated richness than naive subsets. Shared clonotypes across all four donors exceeded non-shared ones in generation probability.

The V end was cut by 6 bases, the J end by 2 bases, with 13 bases between. Germline CDR1 and CDR2: MNHNS and SASEGT. The CDR3 is 14 amino acids. As to this clone: Its antigen is unidentified.

The table came from immunoSEQ multiplex PCR; TCRdb's copy has only in-frame clones and leaves some out. The table has about 680,000 clones, about three quarters seen once. The clonotype was recovered from a woman in her thirties in good health. Sequenced input: memory CD4+ T cells sorted from blood. Subset defined: CD45RA-negative fraction. This chain joins TRBV6-1 and TRBJ2-5, with D perhaps given as TRBD1 or TRBD2 (6 bases each). The CDR3 protein is CASRDTGTQETQYF. The DNA for the CDR3 is TGTGCCAGCAGGGATACAGGGACTCAAGAGACCCAGTACTTC.